This T cell receptor (beta chain) was recovered during a study of shared clonotypes between healthy human individuals. V lost 6 bases to trimming and J lost 6 bases; unmatched junction nucleotides: 5. This CDR3 comprises 14 residues. CDR1 and CDR2 from the germline V gene are SGHRS and YFSETQ. The method was immunoSEQ multiplex PCR; TCRdb's version includes in-frame clones alone and lacks a portion of them. Of roughly 1,500,000 clones listed, 98% are singletons. This receptor was identified in a man aged 25 to 45 in good health. The rearrangement links TRBV5-1 to TRBJ2-2; 10 positions match TRBD1. The specimen was naive CD4+ T cells sorted from blood. The subset here: CD45RA+ positively selected. The CDR3 nucleotides are TGCGCCAGCAACCGGGACAGGGGTCCCGGGGAGCTGTTTTTT. Residues: CASNRDRGPGELFF.